Listed here are 26 T cell receptor beta chains from one sample, sequenced in a study of CD8+ T cells in alopecia areata. Investigators isolated RNA and reverse transcribed it into cDNA to act as the sequencing template. The table came from immunoSEQ multiplex PCR; TCRdb's copy has only in-frame clones and leaves some out. The table records about 12,000 clones, roughly 57% of them present only once. It was from alopecia areata patients that lesional scalp punch biopsies and peripheral blood were collected. The sample was skin. The receptors shown here come from a human donor with alopecia areata.

The V call is TRBV7-2, the J call TRBJ1-1; 8 positions match TRBD1. This CDR3 contains 14 residues. Germline loops: CDR1 SGHTA, CDR2 FQGNSA. The ends lost 5 bases at V and 5 bases at J; junction bases unmatched: 7. CDR3 nucleotide sequence: TGTGCCAGCAGCAGAAGGACAGGGAGAACTGAAGCTTTCTTT. It encodes CASSRRTGRTEAFF.

This rearrangement joins TRBV19 to TRBJ1-5; maybe TRBD1 (5 bases). The CDR3 spans 14 residues. V was clipped by 1 base and J by 4 bases, with 8 bases between them. From germline, CDR1 is LNHDA and CDR2 SQIVND (reference sequence). CDR3 bases: TGTGCCAGTAGTATAGGGAACAGGAATCAGCCCCAGCATTTT. This gives the protein CASSIGNRNQPQHF.

This clone showed up just a few times. This chain connects TRBV5-1 to TRBJ1-2, with a tentative D call TRBD1 (5 bases). Germline V CDR1 and CDR2: SGHRS, YFSETQ. V gave up 1 base and J gave up 14 bases, with 15 bases separating them. The CDR3 has 12 amino acids. The CDR3 region is CASSLSQGEGTF. DNA for the CDR3: TGCGCCAGCAGCTTGTCGCAGGGTGAGGGGACCTTC. Using reference TRBV5-1 and TRBJ1-2 for the parts outside the CDR3, the full variable domain is KAGVTQTPRYLIKTRGQQVTLSCSPISGHRSVSWYQQTPGQGLQFLFEYFSETQRNKGNFPGRFSGRQFSNSRSEMNVSTLELGDSALYLCASSLSQGEGTFGSGTRLTVV.

This clone occurred once. This chain links TRBV4-3 with TRBJ2-2; 7 positions match TRBD2. V was clipped by 3 bases and J by 5 bases; unmatched bases: 3. Germline V gene lookup returns CDR1 LGHNA and CDR2 YSLEER. The CDR3 sequence is 14 residues long. The CDR3 nucleotides read TGCGCCAGCAGCCAGACGGGGGGAACCGGGGAGCTGTTTTTT. Translated, it gives CASSQTGGTGELFF.

The chain combines TRBV6-6 with TRBJ2-3; the D is unclear. CDR1 and CDR2 from the germline V gene are MNHNY and SVGAGI (reference sequence). V was trimmed by 2 bases and J by 0 bases, leaving 9 bases between them. This CDR3 spans 15 amino acids. The CDR3 region is CASSYMALSTDTQYF. Here the CDR3 DNA reads TGTGCCAGCAGTTACATGGCTTTAAGCACAGATACGCAGTATTTT.

The V and J genes are TRBV15 and TRBJ2-1; D assignment may be TRBD1 or TRBD2 (6 bases each). Looked up from germline, CDR1 is LNHNV and CDR2 is YYDKDF (reference sequence). Trimming removed 5 bases from V and 6 bases from J, with 20 bases in between. The CDR3 is made up of 16 amino acids. CDR3 DNA: TGTGCCACCAGCGGGGCCGGGGGCCTTCGGGTCAATGAGCAGTTCTTC. The encoded protein is CATSGAGGLRVNEQFF.

V gene TRBV27 combines with J gene TRBJ2-1, with D possibly TRBD2 on 6 matching bases. There are 13 residues in the CDR3. CDR1 MNHEY and CDR2 SMNVEV come from the germline V gene (reference sequence). V was cut by 0 bases and J by 10 bases, with 10 bases left in between. The CDR3 sequence: CASSLSIGGEQFF. The CDR3 DNA reads TGTGCCAGCAGTTTATCGATTGGAGGGGAGCAGTTCTTC.

This clone was detected only once. The rearrangement links TRBV4-3 to TRBJ2-7, with 7 positions matching TRBD2. The V and J ends lost 1 base and 0 bases, in that order; junction bases with no gene match: 6. The germline CDR1 and CDR2 sequences are LGHNA and YSLEER. The CDR3 is made up of 16 amino acids. The CDR3 here is CASSQGARGISYEQYF. The DNA for the CDR3 is TGCGCCAGCAGCCAAGGCGCGCGGGGGATCTCCTACGAGCAGTACTTC.

The chain couples TRBV27 to TRBJ2-7; D possibly matches TRBD1 or TRBD2 (6 bases each). The length of the CDR3 is 13 residues. Germline CDR1 MNHEY, CDR2 SMNVEV (reference sequence). With 3 bases removed from V and 5 bases from J, the gap between germline ends came to 11 bases. CDR3 bases: TGTGCCAGCAGTTTGAGGGGGGTTCACGAGCAGTACTTC. Its translation is CASSLRGVHEQYF.

This rearrangement joins TRBV2 to TRBJ2-7; D is ambiguous. The CDR3 runs 11 residues. Per germline, CDR1 SNHLY and CDR2 FYNNEI. V lost 6 bases and J 5 bases, leaving 8 bases between the germline ends. CDR3: CASSARHEQYF. The CDR3 DNA follows: TGTGCCAGCAGCGCTCGACACGAGCAGTACTTC.

The chain joins TRBV6-1 to TRBJ2-1, with 7 bases lining up with TRBD1. Germline CDR1 and CDR2: MNHNS and SASEGT. J lost 12 bases, V lost 3 bases, and 5 bases had no gene match. This CDR3 contains 12 residues. Here the CDR3 DNA reads TGTGCCAGCAGTGATATGGACAGGTCGCAGTTCTTC. Translated: CASSDMDRSQFF.

The chain employs TRBV11-1 and TRBJ2-5; D is perhaps TRBD1 or TRBD2 (6 bases each). CDR3 length: 16 residues. Germline V lookup: CDR1 SGHAT, CDR2 FQDESV (reference sequence). V was clipped by 3 bases and J by 2 bases, with 16 bases between them. The CDR3 DNA is TGTGCCAGCAGCTTGACGGGCGGGACAAATCAAGAGACCCAGTACTTC. Protein: CASSLTGGTNQETQYF.

This chain joins TRBV10-2 and TRBJ2-7, with 7 bases fitting TRBD2. V was pared by 8 bases and J by 2 bases, with 12 bases of the junction left unmatched. This CDR3 has 15 residues. CDR1 and CDR2 (germline): WSHSY, SAAADI. The CDR3 DNA follows: TGCGCCAGCTTAGTAAATCAAGCGGGGCCCTACGAGCAGTACTTC. This translates into CASLVNQAGPYEQYF.

V is TRBV18 and J is TRBJ2-7; D is unclear. V dropped 3 bases and J dropped 0 bases, with 6 bases sitting between them. The CDR3 is 13 amino acids. Germline loops: CDR1 KGHSH, CDR2 LQKENI. The CDR3 region is CASSPGTSYEQYF. DNA of the CDR3: TGTGCCAGCTCACCGGGCACCTCCTACGAGCAGTACTTC.

This clone has just a few counts. The chain links TRBV2 to TRBJ2-1; D is unresolved. The CDR3 loop spans 16 amino acids. Germline V CDR1 and CDR2: SNHLY, FYNNEI. V lost 3 bases and J lost 8, with 20 bases in between. The CDR3 sequence is CASSEGKIPSTDEQFF. The CDR3 bases are TGTGCCAGCAGTGAGGGCAAGATCCCGTCTACGGATGAGCAGTTCTTC.

The V gene is TRBV29-1, the J gene TRBJ2-4; TRBD2 agrees at 7 bases. Germline values: CDR1 SQVTM, CDR2 ANQGSEA. V gave up 7 bases and J gave up 3 bases; unmatched junction bases: 15. The length of the CDR3 is 16 residues. CDR3 DNA sequence: TGCAGCGCCGCCTCGGGGGAGGGCCTCGGCAAAAACATTCAGTACTTC. Protein: CSAASGEGLGKNIQYF.

This clone is labeled as medium-sized. This chain links TRBV15 with TRBJ1-5; TRBD1 might be the D (5 bases). Germline loops: CDR1 LNHNV, CDR2 YYDKDF (reference sequence). V was clipped by 0 bases and J by 3 bases, with 9 bases between them. This CDR3 is 15 amino acids long. The CDR3 protein is CATSRDQGVNQPQHF. CDR3 DNA sequence: TGTGCCACCAGCAGAGATCAGGGTGTCAATCAGCCCCAGCATTTT.

The chain employs TRBV4-1 and TRBJ2-5, with 8 positions matching TRBD2. The J call may be in error: the DNA end matches TRBJ2-7 better. The CDR3 is 17 residues long. Looked up from germline, CDR1 is MGHRA and CDR2 is YSYEKL. Here the CDR3 reads CASSLPRERGSSYEQYF. In DNA, the CDR3 is TGCGCCAGCAGCCTACCCAGAGAGCGGGGGTCCTCCTACGAGCAGTACTTC.

This clone came up a few times. The CDR3, as DNA: TGTGCCAGCAGTGAATTGGGCGGGGGGATGAACACTGAAGCTTTCTTT. It is translated as CASSELGGGMNTEAFF. The genes are TRBV2 and TRBJ1-1, with D possibly matching TRBD1 (5 bases). This CDR3 has 16 residues. Germline CDR1 and CDR2: SNHLY and FYNNEI. The V end was cut by 2 bases, the J end by 0 bases, with 13 bases between.

The genes are TRBV27 and TRBJ2-1; TRBD2 might be the D (5 bases). This CDR3 contains 12 residues. V was pared by 8 bases and J by 13 bases, with 18 bases between. Germline assignment: CDR1 MNHEY and CDR2 SMNVEV (reference sequence). CDR3 sequence reads: CASGGSSRPQFF. Written as DNA, the CDR3 is TGTGCCAGCGGCGGGTCCTCCCGGCCCCAGTTCTTC.

The J gene is TRBJ1-6, the V gene TRBV9; D is perhaps TRBD1 (6 bases). V lost 4 bases and J lost 5, with 13 bases in between. Germline V lookup: CDR1 SGDLS, CDR2 YYNGEE. This CDR3 region has 15 residues. The DNA for the CDR3 is TGTGCCAGCAGCTCTCAGGGGTTGGATAATTCACCCCTCCACTTT. Translated, it gives CASSSQGLDNSPLHF.

The V call is TRBV5-4, the J call TRBJ2-7; the match to TRBD1 covers 8 bases. Per germline, CDR1 SGHNT and CDR2 YYREEE (reference sequence). The CDR3 runs to 15 residues. Trimming cost V 4 bases and J 0 bases; bases outside gene matches: 6. DNA of the CDR3: TGTGCCAGCAGCCCGACAGGGGCCCTCTCCTACGAGCAGTACTTC. Its translation is CASSPTGALSYEQYF. Supplemented by reference TRBV5-4 and TRBJ2-7, the full variable domain reads ETGVTQSPTHLIKTRGQQVTLRCSSQSGHNTVSWYQQALGQGPQFIFQYYREEENGRGNFPPRFSGLQFPNYSSELNVNALELDDSALYLCASSPTGALSYEQYFGPGTRLTVT.

This clone was seen a handful of times. This sequence joins TRBV18 and TRBJ2-7, with TRBD2 as a possible D gene (6 bases). V gave up 5 bases and J gave up 2 bases, with 19 bases separating them. CDR1 is KGHSH, CDR2 LQKENI, per germline. This CDR3 is 16 amino acids long. The CDR3 bases are TGTGCCAGCTCATCCCATCCGGGACTCTTCACCTACGAGCAGTACTTC. Its translation is CASSSHPGLFTYEQYF.

This clone came up a few times. V is TRBV15 and J is TRBJ1-4; no clear D. This CDR3 is 15 amino acids long. V was shortened by 4 bases and J by 4 bases, with 13 bases between the two germline ends. CDR1 and CDR2 from the germline V gene are LNHNV and YYDKDF (reference sequence). The CDR3 is CATSTPRAYNEKLFF. The CDR3 DNA is TGTGCCACCAGCACCCCGAGAGCTTATAATGAAAAACTGTTTTTT.

The chain employs TRBV6-5 and TRBJ2-3; TRBD1 might be the D (7 bases). This CDR3 has 13 residues. Germline values: CDR1 MNHEY, CDR2 SVGAGI. Trimming left V 4 bases short and J 8 bases short, with 13 bases between. This chain's CDR3 is CASSSLQGGTQYF. CDR3 bases: TGTGCCAGCAGTTCTCTTCAGGGGGGTACGCAGTATTTT.

This clone has a handful of counts. The chain carries TRBV6-5 and TRBJ2-4; D remains unclear. Trimming took 0 bases from V and 1 from J, leaving 10 bases between them. Germline CDR1 MNHEY, CDR2 SVGAGI. The CDR3 length is 16 residues. The CDR3 reads CASSYSLGVAKNIQYF. CDR3 DNA: TGTGCCAGCAGTTACTCTCTTGGTGTGGCCAAAAACATTCAGTACTTC.